This TCR beta chain was sequenced during a study of blood T cell repertoires in COVID-19. This CDR3 is built from 15 residues. Trimming shortened V by 1 base and J by 0 bases, and 4 bases separated the two germline ends. CDR1 and CDR2 from the germline V gene are LGHDT and YNNKEL (reference sequence). Cohorts were based on clinical histories the participants reported. TCRdb's table, derived via immunoSEQ multiplex PCR, lists solely in-frame clones and lacks some. Of about 400,000 clones in the sample, about 85% are singletons; the top ten hold roughly 1.8%. The origin of this receptor is a woman aged 18 to 35 with acute COVID-19. The chain employs TRBV3-1 (or the pseudogene TRBV3-2) and TRBJ2-6; D not resolved. Specimen: PBMCs or T cells enriched from blood (not recorded which). The CDR3 region is CASSQAGSGANVLTF. The CDR3 nucleotides read TGTGCCAGCAGCCAAGCGGGCTCTGGGGCCAACGTCCTGACTTTC.